These T cell receptor beta chains were read from a single sample in a study of shared clonotypes between healthy human individuals. Profiled with immunoSEQ multiplex PCR; TCRdb holds only in-frame clones, not every one. This sample yields roughly 1 million clones, of which about 75% are seen a single time; 1.4% to 1.5% belongs to the top ten. Sequencing was done on a sample of memory CD4+ T cells sorted from blood. The source of these receptors is a man younger than 35 in good health. Both conserved end residues are part of each CDR3.

j_call v_call cdr3_aa
TRBJ2-5 TRBV5-1 CASSTRRDYVETQYF
TRBJ2-7 TRBV6-5 CASSQGTYEQYF
TRBJ2-7 TRBV10-3 CAISESTTVYEQYF
TRBJ2-5 TRBV18 CASSLGTGTQETQYF
TRBJ2-5 TRBV11-3 CASSTGTGEETQYF
TRBJ2-7 TRBV19 CASSTYRAVEQYF
TRBJ2-5 TRBV18 CASSGTSGKETQYF
TRBJ1-3 TRBV4-1 CASSQARINSPPSGNTIYF
TRBJ2-7 TRBV6-1 CASSEAGLLYEQYF
TRBJ1-3 TRBV5-4 CASSRGQGPSSGNTIYF
TRBJ1-1 TRBV30 CAWSGDSDTEAFF
TRBJ1-2 TRBV12-5 CASGLVSGGWRNYGYTF
TRBJ1-2 TRBV19 CASSPRDSGPNYGYTF
TRBJ2-4 TRBV5-1 CASSPGTVDIQYF
TRBJ2-1 TRBV28 CASSSAGRSDNEQFF
TRBJ1-3 TRBV4-1 CASSQQGAGGNTIYF
TRBJ1-1 TRBV4-3 CASSLGLMNTEAFF
TRBJ2-4 TRBV5-1 CASSPRGTPTGDKNIQYF
TRBJ1-4 TRBV5-1 CASSLGRQGINEKLFF
TRBJ1-5 TRBV5-1 CASSVTGGTGPQHF
TRBJ1-6 TRBV9 CASSVGPGQGDSPLHF
TRBJ1-2 TRBV27 CASSSGSYGYTF
TRBJ1-1 TRBV11-2 CASSYGQGIYNEAFF
TRBJ2-2 TRBV12-5 CASGWGAVDTGELFF
TRBJ1-6 TRBV19 CASTRDGPSSSYNSPLHF
TRBJ1-2 TRBV18 CASSREQGRMSSSYGYTF
TRBJ1-4 TRBV6-5 CASRRDTSNEKLFF
TRBJ1-1 TRBV30 CAWSVRGYFGAFF
TRBJ2-2 TRBV28 CASKGRLNTGELFF
TRBJ2-7 TRBV14 CASSQERHLKYF
TRBJ2-7 TRBV10-1 CASSAPIYF
TRBJ2-5 TRBV2 CASRGLADQETQYF
TRBJ2-3 TRBV7-9 CASSFLAGRTDTQYF
TRBJ1-6 TRBV27 CASSLDLTGANNSPLHF
TRBJ2-1 TRBV5-1 CASSRRTSGDEQFF
TRBJ1-3 TRBV9 CASSVGRTGGNTIYF
TRBJ1-3 TRBV2 CASQPGTPYSGNTIYF
TRBJ2-1 TRBV7-5 CARSLFCGRYNEQFF
TRBJ2-7 TRBV7-9 CASSLITGQYEQYF
TRBJ1-2 TRBV6-1 CASDAGSAGYTF
TRBJ2-1 TRBV25-1 CASSESGISYNEQFF
TRBJ2-2 TRBV6-5 CASSYLGAELFF